This passage covers 6 T cell receptor beta chains from one sample sequenced in a study of T cells after yellow fever vaccination. TCRdb ran MiXCR on the 5' RACE reads and lists one entry per CDR3 protein. The sample has about 230,000 distinct CDR3 sequences, roughly 6.2% seen once. The sequences come from CD4+ T cells sorted from PBMCs, collected on the day of the yellow fever booster vaccination. The receptor set was obtained from a man aged 25-45 years who received the YFV17D yellow fever vaccine.

The sample holds many counts of this clonotype. CDR3 bases: TGTGCCAGCAGCTCCGGGACGGTGCCCTACGAGCAGTACTTC. Encoded protein: CASSSGTVPYEQYF. The chain couples TRBV5-4 to TRBJ2-7; D may correspond to TRBD1 or TRBD2 (5 bases each). CDR3 length: 14 amino acids. Germline V gives CDR1 SGHNT, CDR2 YYREEE (reference sequence). Trimming shortened V by 3 bases and J by 2 bases, and 12 bases separated the two germline ends.

This sequence joins TRBV10-2 and TRBJ2-6; D is possibly TRBD1 (5 bases). Trimming took off 5 bases at V and 2 bases at J, with 7 bases between the two ends. The CDR3 contains 14 residues. Germline-derived CDR1 and CDR2 are WSHSY and SAAADI. CDR3 region: CASSQGAGANVLTF. The CDR3 nucleotides read TGCGCCAGCAGTCAGGGCGCTGGGGCCAACGTCCTGACTTTC.

The genes are TRBV7-2 and TRBJ2-2, with TRBD2 matching 10 bases. The J segment lost 7 bases and the V segment lost 0 bases, leaving 5 bases of the junction unmatched. The germline gives CDR1 SGHTA, CDR2 FQGNSA. The CDR3 consists of 16 residues. CDR3: CASSLALAGAGGELFF. The CDR3 bases are TGTGCCAGCAGCTTAGCCCTAGCGGGAGCGGGCGGGGAGCTGTTTTTT. The full variable domain, with the rest looked up from reference TRBV7-2 and TRBJ2-2, is GAGVSQSPSNKVTEKGKDVELRCDPISGHTALYWYRQSLGQGLEFLIYFQGNSAPDKSGLPSDRFSAERTGGSVSTLTIQRTQQEDSAVYLCASSLALAGAGGELFFGEGSRLTVL.

Ten or more counts support this clonotype. The chain uses TRBV29-1 and TRBJ2-3; perhaps TRBD2 as D (5 bases). V lost 6 bases and J 0 bases, leaving 13 bases between the germline ends. The CDR3 totals 14 residues. Germline lookup yields CDR1 SQVTM and CDR2 ANQGSEA. CDR3 residues: CSVGRRVSTDTQYF. The CDR3 DNA sequence: TGCAGCGTCGGAAGGCGGGTTAGCACAGATACGCAGTATTTT.

The chain carries TRBV13 and TRBJ2-2; 7 bases match TRBD1. The germline gives CDR1 PRHDT, CDR2 FYEKMQ (reference sequence). The trim removed 5 bases at V and 1 base at J, leaving 10 bases unmatched. The CDR3 spans 17 residues. Written as DNA, the CDR3 is TGTGCCAGCAGCGCTCCACAGGGGAGAAGGAACACCGGGGAGCTGTTTTTT. Translation gives CASSAPQGRRNTGELFF. The variable domain in full, with the rest retrieved from reference TRBV13 and TRBJ2-2, is AAGVIQSPRHLIKEKRETATLKCYPIPRHDTVYWYQQGPGQDPQFLISFYEKMQSDKGSIPDRFSAQQFSDYHSELNMSSLELGDSALYFCASSAPQGRRNTGELFFGEGSRLTVL.

The rearrangement joins TRBV12-3 or TRBV12-4 to TRBJ2-7; 7 positions match TRBD2. The CDR3 has 15 residues. V lost 2 bases and J lost 4; bases outside the gene matches: 8. The CDR3 DNA sequence: TGTGCCAGCAGTTTAATGTCGGGAGGACAATACGAGCAGTACTTC. Its translation: CASSLMSGGQYEQYF.